These 30 T cell receptor beta chains were sequenced from one sample in a study of blood T cell repertoires in COVID-19. Using immunoSEQ multiplex PCR, the repertoire was profiled, and TCRdb retains in-frame clones only, with some absent. The repertoire holds 200,000 to 250,000 clones, with 81% as singletons. Sequencing was carried out using peripheral blood. The receptors stem from an elderly woman with COVID-19, enrolled during active disease.

The chain employs TRBV10-2 and TRBJ2-1, with D tentatively TRBD1 (5 bases). The CDR3 has 13 amino acids. The germline V gene has CDR1 WSHSY and CDR2 SAAADI. Trimming removed 5 bases from V and 9 bases from J, with 14 bases in between. For the CDR3, the DNA is TGCGCCAGCAGTAGGGCTCAGCAGGGTGAGCAGTTCTTC. Translated, it gives CASSRAQQGEQFF.

Turning to this clone: Distinct nucleotide sequences in the sample also encode this CDR3. This chain joins TRBV20-1 and TRBJ1-2; no clear D. The CDR3 has 11 amino acids. Germline CDR1 reads DFQATT; CDR2 reads SNEGSKA (reference sequence). V lost 5 bases and J lost 1, with 5 bases in between. CDR3 coding DNA: TGCAGTGCTTCTAGTAACTATGGCTACACCTTC. This gives the protein CSASSNYGYTF.

The chain is built from TRBV5-1 and TRBJ1-5, with 10 bases lining up with TRBD1. This CDR3 comprises 14 residues. Germline loops: CDR1 SGHRS, CDR2 YFSETQ. With V trimmed by 3 bases and J by 9 bases, 6 bases remained unmatched. DNA for the CDR3: TGCGCCAGCAGCTGGGGGACAGGGGCGGGGCCCCAGCATTTT. This gives the protein CASSWGTGAGPQHF.

V and J are TRBV2 and TRBJ2-1; TRBD2 matches 9 bases. Germline assignment: CDR1 SNHLY and CDR2 FYNNEI. This CDR3 is built from 14 residues. After removal of 8 bases from V and 8 bases from J, the junction contained 10 bases not matched to a gene. CDR3 in DNA: TGTGCCAGCGTCTATAGCGGGAGTACCCATGAGCAGTTCTTC. Its translation: CASVYSGSTHEQFF.

The chain recombines TRBV5-1 with TRBJ1-4; D is perhaps TRBD1 (5 bases). CDR1 SGHRS and CDR2 YFSETQ come from the germline V gene. CDR3 length: 16 residues. V was pared by 0 bases and J by 9 bases, with 18 bases between. This chain's CDR3 is CASSLGQAGSVKKLFF. Here the CDR3 DNA reads TGCGCCAGCAGCTTGGGTCAGGCAGGGTCGGTCAAAAAACTGTTTTTT.

The genes are TRBV30 and TRBJ2-7; no definite D call. With 1 base removed from V and 3 bases from J, the gap between germline ends came to 4 bases. There are 11 residues in the CDR3. Per the germline V gene, CDR1 is GTSNPN and CDR2 is SVGIG (reference sequence). The DNA of the CDR3 is TGTGCCTGGAGTGGAGGCTACGAGCAGTACTTC. Residues: CAWSGGYEQYF.

The chain links TRBV19 to TRBJ1-5, with D perhaps matching TRBD1 (5 bases). The CDR3 has 17 residues. Germline CDR1 is LNHDA and CDR2 is SQIVND (reference sequence). V lost 4 bases and J lost 1, with 17 bases in between. CDR3 region: CASSTRPDSTSNQPQHF. In DNA, the CDR3 is TGTGCCAGTAGTACCCGCCCCGACAGTACGAGCAATCAGCCCCAGCATTTT.

The chain couples TRBV15 to TRBJ1-2; 9 nucleotides agree with TRBD1. The CDR3 covers 14 residues. Germline assignment: CDR1 LNHNV and CDR2 YYDKDF (reference sequence). The V segment lost 5 bases and the J segment 3 bases; nucleotides outside the gene matches: 4. The CDR3 region has the DNA TGTGCCACCAGCGGGGGACAGGGACACTATGGCTACACCTTC. Residues: CATSGGQGHYGYTF. Full variable domain (remainder filled in from reference TRBV15 and TRBJ1-2): DAMVIQNPRYQVTQFGKPVTLSCSQTLNHNVMYWYQQKSSQAPKLLFHYYDKDFNNEADTPDNFQSRRPNTSFCFLDIRSPGLGDTAMYLCATSGGQGHYGYTFGSGTRLTVV.

The chain couples TRBV19 to TRBJ1-4, with TRBD1 as a possible D gene (6 bases). CDR3 length equals 16 residues. Per germline, CDR1 LNHDA and CDR2 SQIVND (reference sequence). Trimming took 4 bases from V and 0 from J, leaving 12 bases between them. CDR3 nucleotides: TGTGCCAGTAGTAAAGGGGACAAGGCAACTAATGAAAAACTGTTTTTT. It yields the protein CASSKGDKATNEKLFF. Complete variable domain (other parts from reference TRBV19 and TRBJ1-4): DGGITQSPKYLFRKEGQNVTLSCEQNLNHDAMYWYRQDPGQGLRLIYYSQIVNDFQKGDIAEGYSVSREKKESFPLTVTSAQKNPTAFYLCASSKGDKATNEKLFFGSGTQLSVL.

The gene calls are TRBV21-1 and TRBJ1-1; the table's D gene call, TRBD1, was not cross checked with the DNA. TRBV21-1 is a recognized pseudogene. The CDR3 length is 14 residues. The CDR3 DNA reads TGTGCCAGCAGCAAACGAGGCCGGACAGGTGAAGCTTTCTTT. Its translation: CASSKRGRTGEAFF.

The genes are TRBV18 and TRBJ2-5, with TRBD2 matching 13 bases. CDR1 and CDR2 from the germline V gene are KGHSH and LQKENI. The CDR3 is 17 residues long. V lost 4 bases and J lost 4; bases outside the gene matches: 9. This CDR3 reads CASSRLTSGRARETQYF. The CDR3 DNA follows: TGTGCCAGCTCACGGCTTACTAGCGGGAGGGCCCGAGAGACCCAGTACTTC.

CDR3 bases: TGTGCCAGCAGTTTCCGCAACAGGGGCACTGAAGCTTTCTTT. Translation gives CASSFRNRGTEAFF. The rearrangement links TRBV27 to TRBJ1-1; TRBD1 matches at 7 bases. The CDR3 covers 14 residues. Trimming took 3 bases from V and 4 from J; bases not matched to a gene: 5. The V gene's germline CDR1 is MNHEY and CDR2 SMNVEV (reference sequence).

The genes are TRBV28 and TRBJ1-5; no clear D. V was shortened by 6 bases and J by 1 base, with 13 bases between the two germline ends. The CDR3 is made up of 15 amino acids. From germline, CDR1 is MDHEN and CDR2 SYDVKM. Here the CDR3 DNA reads TGTGCCAGCAGGCTAAGAATATCCAGCAATCAGCCCCAGCATTTT. Encoded protein: CASRLRISSNQPQHF.

The chain combines TRBV20-1 with TRBJ1-2; D may be TRBD1 (5 bases). The germline gives CDR1 DFQATT, CDR2 SNEGSKA (reference sequence). V was clipped by 3 bases and J by 10 bases, with 12 bases between them. The CDR3 totals 11 residues. CDR3 coding DNA: TGCAGTGCTAGGGGGCAGTTGTTCTACACCTTC. Encoded protein: CSARGQLFYTF.

J is TRBJ1-3 and V is TRBV2, with D hard to call. V was cut by 0 bases and J by 0 bases, with 9 bases left in between. The germline V gene has CDR1 SNHLY and CDR2 FYNNEI. The CDR3 is made up of 16 amino acids. CDR3 region: CASSEAPGISGNTIYF. CDR3 coding DNA: TGTGCCAGCAGTGAAGCGCCGGGGATCTCTGGAAACACCATATATTTT.

This sequence joins TRBV10-3 and TRBJ2-1, with D possibly TRBD1 on 6 matching bases. The CDR3 length is 14 residues. Germline values: CDR1 ENHRY, CDR2 SYGVKD. V was shortened by 4 bases and J by 7 bases, with 14 bases between the two germline ends. CDR3 sequence: CAISAGQMINEQFF. The CDR3 DNA sequence: TGTGCCATCAGTGCCGGACAGATGATAAATGAGCAGTTCTTC.

The rearrangement uses TRBV6-5 and TRBJ1-5; tentative D call: TRBD1 (5 bases). The germline V and J ends were trimmed by 0 bases and 1 base, with 7 bases remaining between them. Germline V gives CDR1 MNHEY, CDR2 SVGAGI. The CDR3 runs to 15 residues. CDR3 residues: CASSYSGLSNQPQHF. The DNA of the CDR3 is TGTGCCAGCAGTTACTCGGGGCTAAGCAATCAGCCCCAGCATTTT.

The chain carries TRBV2 and TRBJ2-3; no definite D call. V was clipped by 4 bases and J by 2 bases, with 7 bases between them. Germline V lookup: CDR1 SNHLY, CDR2 FYNNEI. This CDR3 has 13 residues. CDR3 sequence (DNA): TGTGCCAGCAGTGTAACCTACACAGATACGCAGTATTTT. This translates into CASSVTYTDTQYF.

This clone was seen a handful of times. This rearrangement joins TRBV25-1 to TRBJ1-2; D may be TRBD1 (5 bases). CDR3 length: 14 amino acids. With 5 bases removed from V and 4 bases from J, the gap between germline ends came to 14 bases. The germline V gene encodes CDR1 MGHDK and CDR2 SYGVNS. CDR3 amino acids: CASSPTVTFYGYTF. The CDR3 bases are TGTGCCAGCAGTCCGACAGTTACCTTCTATGGCTACACCTTC.

The chain uses TRBV27 and TRBJ1-2; a possible D gene is TRBD1 (5 bases). Deletions cut 5 bases from V and 5 bases from J, with 21 bases between. The CDR3 has 16 amino acids. Germline V gene lookup returns CDR1 MNHEY and CDR2 SMNVEV (reference sequence). In DNA form, the CDR3 reads TGTGCCAGCAGTCTAGACCCCCGCAGGGCTGGGTATGGCTACACCTTC. Translating gives CASSLDPRRAGYGYTF.

The genes are TRBV5-1 and TRBJ1-1, with 10 bases matching TRBD1. CDR3 length: 15 residues. Per germline, CDR1 SGHRS and CDR2 YFSETQ. Trimming removed 5 bases from V and 7 bases from J; junction bases left unmatched: 11. CDR3 coding DNA: TGCGCCAGCAGTCCTGGAGGGACAGGGGCGAATGAAGCTTTCTTT. Translation: CASSPGGTGANEAFF.

This chain uses TRBV7-9 with TRBJ2-3, with TRBD2 as a possible D gene (6 bases). CDR3 size: 16 residues. Germline V gene data show CDR1 as SEHNR and CDR2 as FQNEAQ (reference sequence). Trimming removed 3 bases from V and 1 base from J, with 14 bases in between. The CDR3 is CASSFSSVRRTDTQYF. In DNA form, the CDR3 reads TGTGCCAGCAGCTTTTCTAGCGTCAGACGCACAGATACGCAGTATTTT. Full variable domain (outside the CDR3, taken from reference TRBV7-9 and TRBJ2-3): DTGVSQNPRHKITKRGQNVTFRCDPISEHNRLYWYRQTLGQGPEFLTYFQNEAQLEKSRLLSDRFSAERPKGSFSTLEIQRTEQGDSAMYLCASSFSSVRRTDTQYFGPGTRLTVL.

This chain connects TRBV7-6 to TRBJ1-1; possible D gene TRBD1, 6 bases. The germline V gene has CDR1 SGHVS and CDR2 FNYEAQ. V lost 5 bases, J lost 5 bases, and 12 bases lay in between. The CDR3 is made up of 13 amino acids. The CDR3 protein is CASSGTRGTEAFF. CDR3 DNA: TGTGCCAGCAGCGGTACCAGGGGAACTGAAGCTTTCTTT.

Comment on this clone: Other DNA sequences in the sample encode the same CDR3. This chain connects TRBV12-3 or TRBV12-4 to TRBJ1-1; D is uncertain. The CDR3 loop spans 12 amino acids. V lost 6 bases and J 5 bases, leaving 10 bases between the germline ends. The CDR3 region is CASSPRGTEAFF. Here the CDR3 DNA reads TGTGCCAGCAGCCCTAGAGGGACTGAAGCTTTCTTT.

V gene TRBV12-5 combines with J gene TRBJ1-3; D remains unclear. Deletions cut 2 bases from V and 0 bases from J, with 8 bases between. Per the germline V gene, CDR1 is LGHNT and CDR2 is FRNRAP. This CDR3 contains 15 residues. The CDR3 region is CASGLSPPSGNTIYF. The CDR3 nucleotides are TGTGCTAGTGGTTTGTCTCCCCCCTCTGGAAACACCATATATTTT.

The genes are TRBV9 and TRBJ2-2; the match to TRBD1 covers 9 bases. The CDR3 is made up of 16 amino acids. CDR1 and CDR2 (germline): SGDLS, YYNGEE. J gave up 4 bases and V 3 bases, and 7 bases lay outside the gene matches. Written as DNA, the CDR3 is TGTGCCAGCAGCGCCACGGACAGGGGAGGCACCGGGGAGCTGTTTTTT. Residues: CASSATDRGGTGELFF.

The V and J genes are TRBV28 and TRBJ1-1; D perhaps matches TRBD1 (5 bases). Looked up from germline, CDR1 is MDHEN and CDR2 is SYDVKM. The CDR3 runs 15 residues. Between the trimmed V and J ends, which lost 6 bases and 2 bases, there was a span of 16 bases. The CDR3 DNA reads as TGTGCCAGCAGCCCCCGGACAAACCGAAACACTGAAGCTTTCTTT. Translated: CASSPRTNRNTEAFF.

The chain combines TRBV5-1 with TRBJ1-3; a possible D gene is TRBD1 (6 bases). This CDR3 region has 15 residues. Trimming left V 3 bases short and J 2 bases short, with 12 bases between. Germline assignment: CDR1 SGHRS and CDR2 YFSETQ. This CDR3 reads CASSSGQGAGNTIYF. The DNA of the CDR3 is TGCGCCAGCAGCTCGGGACAAGGGGCTGGAAACACCATATATTTT. Full variable domain (missing parts from reference TRBV5-1 and TRBJ1-3): KAGVTQTPRYLIKTRGQQVTLSCSPISGHRSVSWYQQTPGQGLQFLFEYFSETQRNKGNFPGRFSGRQFSNSRSEMNVSTLELGDSALYLCASSSGQGAGNTIYFGEGSWLTVV.

This chain joins TRBV3-1 (or the pseudogene TRBV3-2) and TRBJ1-5; D might be TRBD1 (5 bases). CDR1 is LGHDT and CDR2 is YNNKEL in the germline V gene (reference sequence). The CDR3 contains 15 residues. V gave up 1 base and J gave up 2 bases, with 9 bases separating them. The CDR3 DNA reads TGTGCCAGCAGCCAAGGCAGGGCCCGCAATCAGCCCCAGCATTTT. The encoded protein is CASSQGRARNQPQHF.

V and J are TRBV3-1 (or the pseudogene TRBV3-2) and TRBJ2-1; 8 bases align to TRBD2. The CDR3 covers 15 residues. V dropped 5 bases and J dropped 0; count of bases not matched to a gene: 3. Germline V gives CDR1 LGHDT, CDR2 YNNKEL (reference sequence). This CDR3 reads CASSSLAVSYNEQFF. DNA for the CDR3: TGTGCCAGCAGCTCACTAGCGGTCTCCTACAATGAGCAGTTCTTC.